The 8 T cell receptor beta chains below were found in one sample sequenced in a study of blood T cell repertoires in COVID-19 (dated by TCRdb to about 2020). Library construction relied on the immunoSEQ multiplex PCR assay. TCRdb limited this immuneACCESS table to in-frame rearrangements with V and J called. A share of clones is missing; checked studies link under half to unresolved V genes, and the rest is unexplained. The sample data list some 180,000 clones, and about four fifths of these were observed just once. The top ten clonotypes cover about 6.4% of the sample. The sample consisted of peripheral blood. These receptors were obtained from a human donor in a cohort sampled during active COVID-19.

This chain joins TRBV7-8 and TRBJ2-7; 9 bases agree with TRBD1. J lost 0 bases, V lost 4 bases, and 13 bases had no gene match. There are 18 residues in the CDR3. CDR1 and CDR2 from the germline V gene are SGHVS and FQNEAQ. Written as DNA, the CDR3 is TGTGCCAGCAGCTCCTCTTTCGGGACAGGGAAGAGCTCCTACGAGCAGTACTTC. This sequence encodes CASSSSFGTGKSSYEQYF.

The V call is TRBV5-6, the J call TRBJ2-3; no firm D call. With 0 bases removed from V and 1 base from J, the gap between germline ends came to 6 bases. Germline CDR1 reads SGHDT; CDR2 reads YYEEEE. The CDR3 extends over 14 amino acids. The CDR3 nucleotides read TGTGCCAGCAGCTTGGTTCAGGGCACAGATACGCAGTATTTT. Protein product: CASSLVQGTDTQYF.

The chain has TRBV18 and TRBJ2-2; a weak D match, TRBD1 (6 bases). This CDR3 has 15 residues. Between the trimmed V and J ends, which lost 1 base and 2 bases, there was a span of 8 bases. Germline loops: CDR1 KGHSH, CDR2 LQKENI. Here the CDR3 reads CASSPRQVNTGELFF. The CDR3 DNA sequence: TGTGCCAGCTCACCACGACAGGTCAACACCGGGGAGCTGTTTTTT.

For the CDR3, the DNA is TGTGCCAGCAGCCAAGAAGCAGGGTACCACGAGCAGTACTTC. As protein: CASSQEAGYHEQYF. This chain joins TRBV3-1 (or the pseudogene TRBV3-2) and TRBJ2-7, with D perhaps TRBD1 (5 bases). V lost 0 bases, J lost 5 bases, and 11 bases lay in between. Per germline, CDR1 LGHDT and CDR2 YNNKEL (reference sequence). The CDR3 sequence is 14 residues long.

This clone was seen only a few times. This chain uses TRBV11-2 with TRBJ1-3, with 9 positions matching TRBD1. V lost 5 bases and J lost 2; bases outside the gene matches: 1. The germline CDR1 and CDR2 sequences are SGHAT and FQNNGV. CDR3 length equals 14 residues. CDR3 sequence reads: CASSRDRAGNTIYF. DNA of the CDR3: TGTGCCAGCAGCAGGGACAGGGCTGGAAACACCATATATTTT.

V and J are TRBV14 and TRBJ1-2; the D is unclear. V was cut by 0 bases and J by 4 bases, with 12 bases left in between. The CDR3 loop spans 15 amino acids. CDR1 and CDR2 from the germline V gene are SGHDN and FVKESK. CDR3 sequence: CASSQDRAFFYGYTF. CDR3 bases: TGTGCCAGCAGCCAAGATCGCGCATTTTTCTATGGCTACACCTTC.

This sequence joins TRBV5-1 and TRBJ2-1; TRBD1 aligns across 8 bases. J lost 1 base, V lost 3 bases, and 6 bases had no gene match. CDR3 length: 16 amino acids. Germline CDR1 is SGHRS and CDR2 is YFSETQ. CDR3 nucleotide sequence: TGCGCCAGCAGCTCTGACAGGGGTAGTTCCTACAATGAGCAGTTCTTC. Translated: CASSSDRGSSYNEQFF.

In regard to this clone: A read error may account for a junction end that differs from germline. The genes are TRBV5-4 and TRBJ1-1; D ambiguous. Germline V gene data show CDR1 as SGHNT and CDR2 as YYREEE (reference sequence). The CDR3 length is 15 residues. This chain's CDR3 is CASSLAGGKGTGAFF. The CDR3 DNA reads as TGTGCCAGCAGCTTGGCCGGCGGGAAGGGCACTGGAGCTTTCTTT.